This T cell receptor (beta chain) was sequenced for a study of long-term antiretroviral therapy in people with HIV. Points on this clone: Its target is not known.

Whole-study results and caveats: Before ART, certain clones expanded, and these dominated the repertoire at all time points.

The V gene lost 1 base and the J gene lost 5 bases, with 13 bases spanning the gap. CDR3 length equals 14 residues. Germline-derived CDR1 and CDR2 are SGHRS and YFSETQ. Researchers report immunoSEQ v3.0 was run at survey level. Sequencing was performed with immunoSEQ multiplex PCR; in TCRdb, only in-frame clones are kept and a portion is missing. The sample contains some 26,000 clones, around 86% of which appear only once. This sequence joins TRBV5-1 and TRBJ2-7, with TRBD1 as a possible D gene (6 bases). The clonotype originates from a man aged 35-49 years with HIV. The starting material was unsorted PBMCs, obtained around 2.6 years after starting antiretroviral therapy. Here the CDR3 DNA reads TGCGCCAGCAGCTTGAAGGCAGGGGCGAACGAGCAGTACTTC. Translated, it gives CASSLKAGANEQYF.